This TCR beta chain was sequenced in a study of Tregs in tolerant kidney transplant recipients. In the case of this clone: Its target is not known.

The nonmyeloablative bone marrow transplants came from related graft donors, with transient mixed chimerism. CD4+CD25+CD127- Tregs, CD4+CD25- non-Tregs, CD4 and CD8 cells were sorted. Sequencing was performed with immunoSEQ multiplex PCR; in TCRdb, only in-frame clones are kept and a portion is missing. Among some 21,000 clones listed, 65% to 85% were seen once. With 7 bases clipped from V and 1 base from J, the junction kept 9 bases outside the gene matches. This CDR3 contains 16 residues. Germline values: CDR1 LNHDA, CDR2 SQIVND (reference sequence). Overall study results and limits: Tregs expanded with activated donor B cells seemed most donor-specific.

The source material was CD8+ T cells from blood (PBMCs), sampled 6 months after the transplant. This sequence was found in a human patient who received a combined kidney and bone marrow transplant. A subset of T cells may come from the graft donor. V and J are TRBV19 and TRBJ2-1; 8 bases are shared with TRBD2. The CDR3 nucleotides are TGTGCCAGTACTTTGGGACTAGGAGGGTCCTACAATGAGCAGTTCTTC. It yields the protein CASTLGLGGSYNEQFF.